This TCR beta chain was observed in a study of CXCR3-negative and CXCR3-positive naive CD8 T cells. The CDR3 consists of 13 residues. UMI-tagged TRB cDNA libraries were built via 5' RACE. TCRdb reprocessed the 5' RACE reads and reports one entry per CDR3 protein, with no DNA. The sample totals under 85,000 distinct CDR3 sequences. Findings of the study overall: For the naive subsets, surface CD5 was similar, and TCR strength was inferred from TRB CDR3 properties. Diversity proved comparably high across both naive subsets and much lower in memory CD8+ cells. In CXCR3-positive naive cells, the TRB CDR3s were more hydrophobic than in CXCR3-negative naive cells.

For this clonotype: The antigen is unknown.

The TCR originated in a human donor in good health. Some clones in this sample may be carry-over from other donors' samples. The V and J genes are TRBV12-3 or TRBV12-4 and TRBJ2-1; TCRdb picks TRBD2, but there is no DNA to check that call. Material: naive CXCR3+ CD8+ T cells from blood. Noted subset: CD45RO-CCR7+CD27+CD95- naive CD8+ T cells expressing CXCR3 (TNR3+). The CDR3 reads CASGTNPIDEQFF.